Shown below are 17 T cell receptor beta chains from a single sample sequenced in a study of cytomegalovirus exposure and HLA in healthy donors. Primers included in the PCR were 60 Vbeta and 13 Jbeta primers. This table comes from immunoSEQ multiplex PCR, and its TCRdb copy is limited to in-frame clones, with some not included. The repertoire includes fewer than 110,000 clones, 75% of them detected once, and about 10% sits in the top ten. Input material: PBMCs. These receptors were collected from a man in his fifties in good health and CMV-seronegative.

The V gene is TRBV19, the J gene TRBJ1-6; D remains ambiguous. Germline V gene data show CDR1 as LNHDA and CDR2 as SQIVND (reference sequence). The CDR3 runs to 15 residues. The ends were cut back, 5 bases at V and 0 bases at J, with 8 bases in the middle. The CDR3 sequence: CASSVGSSYNSPLHF. The CDR3 nucleotides read TGTGCCAGTAGTGTTGGGAGCTCCTATAATTCACCCCTCCACTTT.

The chain uses TRBV19 and TRBJ1-4; 7 nucleotides line up with TRBD1. CDR1 LNHDA and CDR2 SQIVND come from the germline V gene (reference sequence). V lost 1 base to trimming and J lost 8 bases; unmatched junction nucleotides: 10. The CDR3 extends over 16 amino acids. The CDR3 DNA reads TGTGCCAGTAGTATAGTAGGGGGACAGCTCGCGGAAAAACTGTTTTTT. This translates into CASSIVGGQLAEKLFF.

The chain has TRBV30 and TRBJ2-5; 12 positions agree with TRBD2. The CDR3 is 14 amino acids. Germline loops: CDR1 GTSNPN, CDR2 SVGIG (reference sequence). V shed 7 bases and J 2 bases; nucleotides not matched to a gene: 5. DNA for the CDR3: TGTGCCTCGACTAGCGGGGGCCTACAAGAGACCCAGTACTTC. This encodes CASTSGGLQETQYF.

The DNA for the CDR3 is TGTGCCAGCAGCCCAACCCCCGGGAGGACCTCCTACGAGCAGTACTTC. Protein sequence: CASSPTPGRTSYEQYF. This rearrangement joins TRBV7-9 to TRBJ2-7; 7 bases map to TRBD2. V trimming: 5 bases; J trimming: 0 bases; junction bases outside the gene matches: 10. CDR1 and CDR2 (germline): SEHNR, FQNEAQ (reference sequence). The CDR3 is made up of 16 amino acids. The full variable domain, its missing parts supplied by reference TRBV7-9 and TRBJ2-7, is DTGVSQNPRHKITKRGQNVTFRCDPISEHNRLYWYRQTLGQGPEFLTYFQNEAQLEKSRLLSDRFSAERPKGSFSTLEIQRTEQGDSAMYLCASSPTPGRTSYEQYFGPGTRLTVT.

This rearrangement joins TRBV28 to TRBJ2-5, with D possibly being TRBD1 (6 bases). This CDR3 contains 16 residues. Germline V gene sequence: CDR1 MDHEN, CDR2 SYDVKM. Trimming removed 1 base at V and 5 bases at J, with 17 bases between. This chain's CDR3 is CASSLSPTGDWETQYF. In DNA form, the CDR3 reads TGTGCCAGCAGTTTATCTCCGACAGGCGACTGGGAGACCCAGTACTTC.

The V call is TRBV7-3, the J call TRBJ2-1, with D possibly TRBD2 on 7 matching bases. Germline V gene lookup returns CDR1 SGHTA and CDR2 FQGTGA. The CDR3 is made up of 14 amino acids. The V end lost 0 bases, the J end lost 7 bases, and 10 bases lay between the germline ends. CDR3 sequence (DNA): TGTGCCAGCAGCTTAACCGGGGGGCAGAATGAGCAGTTCTTC. This sequence encodes CASSLTGGQNEQFF.

The chain has TRBV6-5 and TRBJ1-2; D gene uncertain. Germline CDR1 and CDR2: MNHEY and SVGAGI. CDR3 size: 14 residues. V lost 5 bases to trimming and J lost 4 bases, with 14 bases between them. CDR3 protein: CASSDRETPYGYTF. CDR3 nucleotides: TGTGCCAGCAGTGACCGGGAAACTCCCTATGGCTACACCTTC.

The rearrangement uses TRBV18 and TRBJ1-1; D uncertain. From germline, CDR1 is KGHSH and CDR2 LQKENI. Between the trimmed V and J ends, which lost 5 bases and 4 bases, there was a span of 8 bases. The CDR3 has 12 residues. The CDR3 reads CASSTGSTEAFF. In DNA, the CDR3 is TGTGCCAGCTCAACCGGGAGCACTGAAGCTTTCTTT.

The gene calls are TRBV15 and TRBJ2-6; D perhaps matches TRBD1 (6 bases). The CDR3 covers 16 residues. Deletions cut 3 bases from V and 3 bases from J, with 12 bases between. Germline loops: CDR1 LNHNV, CDR2 YYDKDF (reference sequence). The CDR3 DNA is TGTGCCACCAGCAGCCCAACAGGGAGTGGGGCCAACGTCCTGACTTTC. Translated, it gives CATSSPTGSGANVLTF.

The gene calls are TRBV30 and TRBJ1-3; D is possibly TRBD1 (6 bases). CDR1 is GTSNPN, CDR2 SVGIG, per germline (reference sequence). CDR3 length: 13 residues. Trimming removed 5 bases from V and 0 bases from J, with 8 bases in between. The CDR3 spells CAWEQGSGNTIYF. Here the CDR3 DNA reads TGTGCCTGGGAACAGGGCTCTGGAAACACCATATATTTT.

The chain recombines TRBV11-2 with TRBJ1-2, with D hard to call. CDR3 length: 16 amino acids. Germline-derived CDR1 and CDR2 are SGHAT and FQNNGV. Trimming stripped 0 bases from V and 0 bases from J, with 11 bases between. DNA of the CDR3: TGTGCCAGCAGCTTAGATTCTGAACTCACTAACTATGGCTACACCTTC. Translated, it gives CASSLDSELTNYGYTF.

The V gene is TRBV4-1, the J gene TRBJ2-4; 9 bases line up with TRBD1. CDR1 MGHRA and CDR2 YSYEKL come from the germline V gene. The V and J ends lost 4 bases and 0 bases, in that order; junction bases with no gene match: 10. The CDR3 has 18 residues. CDR3 residues: CASSRRDRDLEAKNIQYF. The DNA of the CDR3 is TGCGCCAGCAGCCGTCGGGACAGGGATCTTGAAGCCAAAAACATTCAGTACTTC.

The chain has TRBV2 and TRBJ2-3; 10 bases match TRBD2. V shed 2 bases, J shed 2 bases, and the junction held 10 bases outside the gene matches. In germline, CDR1 is SNHLY, CDR2 FYNNEI. The CDR3 extends over 18 amino acids. The DNA of the CDR3 is TGTGCCAGCAGTGAACGGCTTTTTAGCGGGGGGAACACAGATACGCAGTATTTT. Translation: CASSERLFSGGNTDTQYF.

The chain employs TRBV30 and TRBJ1-2, with 9 bases that match TRBD1. The trim removed 4 bases at V and 6 bases at J, leaving 6 bases unmatched. This CDR3 has 13 residues. Germline loops: CDR1 GTSNPN, CDR2 SVGIG (reference sequence). The DNA for the CDR3 is TGTGCCTGGAAGGGACAGGGAGATCATGGCTACACCTTC. Protein sequence: CAWKGQGDHGYTF.

This clone occurred once. This rearrangement joins TRBV29-1 to TRBJ2-7; 8 nucleotides line up with TRBD2. V trimming: 0 bases; J trimming: 6 bases; junction bases outside the gene matches: 10. From germline, CDR1 is SQVTM and CDR2 ANQGSEA. This CDR3 is built from 15 residues. The DNA of the CDR3 is TGCAGCGTTGAAGATCCTGGACGGGAGGGCCGCGAGCAGTACTTC. Amino acids: CSVEDPGREGREQYF.

On this clone itself: The junction does not match germline at one end; this may be a read error. The rearrangement joins TRBV7-9 to TRBJ2-5, with D possibly being TRBD1 (8 bases). In germline, CDR1 is SEHNR, CDR2 FQNEAQ (reference sequence). The CDR3 sequence is 15 residues long. The CDR3, as DNA: TGTTCCAGCAGCCCTACACAGGGGGGGAAAGAGACCCAGTACTTC. Translation gives CSSSPTQGGKETQYF. The full variable domain, in which reference TRBV7-9 and TRBJ2-5 provide the parts outside the CDR3, is DTGVSQNPRHKITKRGQNVTFRCDPISEHNRLYWYRQTLGQGPEFLTYFQNEAQLEKSRLLSDRFSAERPKGSFSTLEIQRTEQGDSAMYLCSSSPTQGGKETQYFGPGTRLLVL.

This chain uses TRBV14 with TRBJ2-5; the D is unclear. CDR1 and CDR2 from the germline V gene are SGHDN and FVKESK. The CDR3 loop spans 11 amino acids. V was pared by 1 base and J by 10 bases, with 7 bases between. The CDR3 DNA reads TGTGCCAGCAGCCAAGGTTTCGGCCAGTACTTC. This encodes CASSQGFGQYF.